This T cell receptor beta chain was obtained from a study of T cell responses to AZD1222 COVID-19 vaccine. Study-level points and caveats: Nearly half of spike-specific TCRs reportedly target variant regions that are unmutated in the B.1.351 and B.1.1.7 variants. AZD1222 recipients seropositive at baseline numbered only six.

As for this clone: Its antigen is not known.

Method: immunoSEQ multiplex PCR; TCRdb's copy keeps in-frame clones and lacks some. This sample has about 110,000 clones, with 70% to 90% found just once. Analyses pooled second doses at about 4 or about 12 weeks. The germline gives CDR1 SGHTA, CDR2 FQGNSA. Germline trimming cut 4 bases from V and 8 bases from J; bases unmatched to any gene: 5. The CDR3 has 14 amino acids. Sequenced material: peripheral blood, taken 28 days after the second AZD1222 dose. The rearrangement joins TRBV7-2 to TRBJ2-1, with 10 nucleotides matching TRBD2. The receptor comes from an adult who received the AZD1222 COVID-19 vaccine. The CDR3 DNA sequence: TGTGCCAGCAGCTCAGCGGGAGGGGGGCATGAGCAGTTCTTC. Encoded protein: CASSSAGGGHEQFF. The complete variable domain, with remaining parts taken from reference TRBV7-2 and TRBJ2-1, reads GAGVSQSPSNKVTEKGKDVELRCDPISGHTALYWYRQSLGQGLEFLIYFQGNSAPDKSGLPSDRFSAERTGGSVSTLTIQRTQQEDSAVYLCASSSAGGGHEQFFGPGTRLTVL.